This TCR beta chain was sequenced in a study of Ad26.COV2.S vaccination and SARS-CoV-2 variants. Study-level background: Once or twice, 56 days apart, Ad26.COV2.S was delivered intramuscularly.

Profiled with immunoSEQ multiplex PCR; TCRdb holds only in-frame clones, not every one. There are about 350,000 clones in the sample; 88% occur only once, and around 6.4% lies in the top ten. The ends were cut back, 3 bases at V and 2 bases at J, with 9 bases in the middle. This CDR3 is 14 amino acids long. In germline, CDR1 is SGDLS, CDR2 YYNGEE. Treatment defined: some 19 received Ad26.COV2.S at low or high dose, single or two shots; five or six received placebo; per-sample allocation not given. Sampling was done on day 63 after the first vaccine or placebo injection. Donation was by an adult aged 18-55 years who was in Boston. This clone appeared a few times. Its matching antigen is unknown. Findings and caveats of the study: Vaccine recipients surpassed placebo recipients in spike-specific TCR breadth.

The receptor was derived from a person between 18 and 59 years old who received the Ad26.COV2.S COVID-19 vaccine or a placebo. Material: peripheral blood, obtained in a trial of Ad26.COV2.S vaccine versus placebo. The chain couples TRBV9 to TRBJ1-5; D ambiguous. The CDR3 reads CASSEGFGNQPQHF. The CDR3 DNA reads TGTGCCAGCAGCGAGGGTTTCGGCAATCAGCCCCAGCATTTT.